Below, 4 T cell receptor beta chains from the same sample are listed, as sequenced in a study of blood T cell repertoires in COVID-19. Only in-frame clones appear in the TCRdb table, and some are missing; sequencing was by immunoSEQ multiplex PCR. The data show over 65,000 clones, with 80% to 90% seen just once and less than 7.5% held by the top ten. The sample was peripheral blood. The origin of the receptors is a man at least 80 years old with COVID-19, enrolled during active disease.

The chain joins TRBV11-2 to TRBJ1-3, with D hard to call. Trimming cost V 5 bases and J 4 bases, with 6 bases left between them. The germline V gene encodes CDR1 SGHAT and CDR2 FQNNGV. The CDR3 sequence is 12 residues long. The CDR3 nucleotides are TGTGCCAGCAGCCTCAGGGGAAACACCATATATTTT. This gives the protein CASSLRGNTIYF.

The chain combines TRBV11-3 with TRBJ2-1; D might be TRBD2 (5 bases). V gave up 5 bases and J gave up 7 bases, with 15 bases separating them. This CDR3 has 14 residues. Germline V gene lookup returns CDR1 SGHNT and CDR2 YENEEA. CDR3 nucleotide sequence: TGTGCCAGCAGCCCACCGGCGAGGGAGAATGAGCAGTTCTTC. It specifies CASSPPARENEQFF.

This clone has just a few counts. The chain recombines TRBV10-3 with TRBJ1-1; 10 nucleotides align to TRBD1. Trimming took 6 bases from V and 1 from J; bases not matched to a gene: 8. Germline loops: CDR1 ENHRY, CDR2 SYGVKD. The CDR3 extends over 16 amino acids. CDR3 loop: CAISPGQGLGNTEAFF. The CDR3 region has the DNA TGTGCCATCAGCCCGGGACAGGGGTTGGGGAACACTGAAGCTTTCTTT.

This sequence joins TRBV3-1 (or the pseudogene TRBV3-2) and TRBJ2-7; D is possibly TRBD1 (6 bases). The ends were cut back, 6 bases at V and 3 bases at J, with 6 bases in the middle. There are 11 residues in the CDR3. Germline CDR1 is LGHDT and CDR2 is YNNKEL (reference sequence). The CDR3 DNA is TGTGCCAGCAGACAGGGCTACGAGCAGTACTTC. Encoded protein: CASRQGYEQYF.